A single sample gave rise to the 14 T cell receptor beta chains below, sequenced in a study of PD-1 blockade in classical Hodgkin lymphoma. Time point reported: cycle 4 day 1 (C4D1), after less than seven weeks of nivolumab. Every patient had relapsed following autologous stem cell transplantation, and cohorts differed in brentuximab vedotin exposure. The study purified CD4+ T cells from thawed PBMCs using magnetic negative selection. The repertoire was sequenced with immunoSEQ multiplex PCR; TCRdb's copy has only in-frame clones and lacks some. The sample yields about 9,500 clones, approximately 88% seen once. The sample was CD4+ T cells from blood, taken before the fourth cycle of nivolumab. These receptors originate from a human donor with classical Hodgkin lymphoma.

The chain has TRBV25-1 and TRBJ2-1; 11 nucleotides match TRBD2. The J segment lost 6 bases and the V segment lost 2 bases, leaving 6 bases of the junction unmatched. The CDR3 runs 16 residues. Germline CDR1 is MGHDK and CDR2 is SYGVNS. The CDR3 region is CASSELGTSGSNEQFF. The DNA for the CDR3 is TGTGCCAGCAGTGAACTCGGGACTAGCGGTTCCAATGAGCAGTTCTTC.

The gene calls are TRBV6-5 and TRBJ1-1; the D gene is possibly TRBD1 (5 bases). The CDR3 is 15 amino acids. The germline CDR1 and CDR2 sequences are MNHEY and SVGAGI. With 2 bases removed from V and 1 base from J, the gap between germline ends came to 11 bases. The CDR3 region has the DNA TGTGCCAGCAGTTACGGGGCAGGGACGAACACTGAAGCTTTCTTT. Translation: CASSYGAGTNTEAFF.

This clone came up once. The chain combines TRBV13 with TRBJ1-2; possibly TRBD1 for D (5 bases). The V gene's germline CDR1 is PRHDT and CDR2 FYEKMQ (reference sequence). This CDR3 region has 12 residues. The V end lost 4 bases, the J end lost 8 bases, and 11 bases lay between the germline ends. This CDR3 is CASSSGSRGYTF. The DNA for the CDR3 is TGTGCCAGCAGCTCAGGGTCGCGGGGCTACACCTTC.

This chain links TRBV5-4 with TRBJ2-7, with D hard to call. This CDR3 has 14 residues. Trimming shortened V by 0 bases and J by 2 bases, and 9 bases separated the two germline ends. CDR1 is SGHNT and CDR2 is YYREEE in the germline V gene (reference sequence). This CDR3 reads CASSLAMETYEQYF. CDR3 DNA: TGTGCCAGCAGCTTGGCAATGGAGACCTACGAGCAGTACTTC.

J is TRBJ2-2 and V is TRBV10-3; possibly TRBD2 for D (6 bases). V was clipped by 9 bases and J by 4 bases, with 12 bases between them. CDR3 length: 13 residues. Germline loops: CDR1 ENHRY, CDR2 SYGVKD. The DNA for the CDR3 is TGTGCCATGAGGGACTTCTTCACCGGGGAGCTGTTTTTT. Protein sequence: CAMRDFFTGELFF.

This clone was seen a few times. V and J are TRBV19 and TRBJ1-2; TRBD1 matches at 7 bases. V shed 5 bases and J 11 bases; nucleotides not matched to a gene: 5. Looked up from germline, CDR1 is LNHDA and CDR2 is SQIVND (reference sequence). The CDR3 is 11 residues long. The CDR3 spells CASSLTGRYTF. CDR3 bases: TGTGCCAGTAGTCTGACAGGGAGATACACCTTC.

The gene calls are TRBV9 and TRBJ2-3, with 8 bases fitting TRBD1. J was trimmed by 6 bases and V by 4 bases; bases with no gene match: 10. The CDR3 loop spans 15 amino acids. CDR1 and CDR2 from the germline V gene are SGDLS and YYNGEE. The CDR3 DNA sequence: TGTGCCAGCAGCCCCCGACAGGGGTTTTTGGATACGCAGTATTTT. It yields the protein CASSPRQGFLDTQYF.

The sample holds a few counts of this clone. V gene TRBV6-5 combines with J gene TRBJ2-7, with D tentatively TRBD1 (5 bases). There are 14 residues in the CDR3. V was shortened by 7 bases and J by 3 bases, with 16 bases between the two germline ends. Germline V gene data show CDR1 as MNHEY and CDR2 as SVGAGI. The CDR3 nucleotides are TGTGCCAGCACCCCAGTGCAGGGCGGCTACGAGCAGTACTTC. Translated, it gives CASTPVQGGYEQYF.

This clone was seen only a few times. The CDR3 protein is CASSPPSVANGYTF. In nucleotides, the CDR3 is TGTGCCAGCTCACCACCGTCGGTCGCCAATGGCTACACCTTC. The chain carries TRBV18 and TRBJ1-2; no firm D call. The CDR3 covers 14 residues. Trimming stripped 0 bases from V and 6 bases from J, with 11 bases between. Germline V gene lookup returns CDR1 KGHSH and CDR2 LQKENI.

The chain carries TRBV6-5 and TRBJ1-4; D may be TRBD1 (6 bases). In germline, CDR1 is MNHEY, CDR2 SVGAGI. This CDR3 contains 15 residues. V lost 6 bases to trimming and J lost 2 bases, with 13 bases between them. The CDR3: CASRRYRATNEKLFF. The CDR3 coding sequence is TGTGCCAGCAGGAGATACAGGGCTACTAATGAAAAACTGTTTTTT.

V is TRBV5-1 and J is TRBJ2-2; 9 positions match TRBD1. CDR1 SGHRS and CDR2 YFSETQ come from the germline V gene. V lost 4 bases to trimming and J lost 0 bases; unmatched junction nucleotides: 4. This CDR3 is 16 amino acids long. CDR3 sequence (DNA): TGCGCCAGCAGCACGGGACAGGGCGCGAACACCGGGGAGCTGTTTTTT. Translated: CASSTGQGANTGELFF. The full variable domain, completed using reference TRBV5-1 and TRBJ2-2, is KAGVTQTPRYLIKTRGQQVTLSCSPISGHRSVSWYQQTPGQGLQFLFEYFSETQRNKGNFPGRFSGRQFSNSRSEMNVSTLELGDSALYLCASSTGQGANTGELFFGEGSRLTVL.

This chain connects TRBV5-5 to TRBJ2-5, with D uncertain. Deletions cut 4 bases from V and 3 bases from J, with 7 bases between. Germline loops: CDR1 SGHKS, CDR2 YYEKEE (reference sequence). The CDR3 is made up of 12 amino acids. The CDR3: CASSQEKETQYF. DNA for the CDR3: TGTGCCAGCAGCCAGGAGAAAGAGACCCAGTACTTC. Supplemented by reference TRBV5-5 and TRBJ2-5, the full variable domain reads DAGVTQSPTHLIKTRGQQVTLRCSPISGHKSVSWYQQVLGQGPQFIFQYYEKEERGRGNFPDRFSARQFPNYSSELNVNALLLGDSALYLCASSQEKETQYFGPGTRLLVL.

CDR3 amino acids: CASSVASTGGGTGELFF. In DNA, the CDR3 is TGTGCCAGCAGCGTAGCCTCAACAGGGGGAGGCACCGGGGAGCTGTTTTTT. The V call is TRBV9, the J call TRBJ2-2, with 8 bases identical to TRBD1. The CDR3 sequence is 17 residues long. Trimming at V came to 0 bases and at J to 4 bases, leaving 8 bases not matched to a gene. In germline, CDR1 is SGDLS, CDR2 YYNGEE.

The genes are TRBV25-1 and TRBJ2-7; TRBD2 agrees at 7 bases. This CDR3 contains 15 residues. Trimming cost V 2 bases and J 3 bases; bases outside gene matches: 7. CDR1 and CDR2 (germline): MGHDK, SYGVNS. The CDR3: CASSESGGRLYEQYF. The CDR3 nucleotides are TGTGCCAGCAGTGAAAGCGGCGGGAGACTCTACGAGCAGTACTTC.